This is a list of T cell receptor beta chains from one sample in a study of beta chain features in type 1 diabetes. Sequencing used immunoSEQ multiplex PCR; TCRdb keeps in-frame clones, though not all of them. The data show about 900,000 clones, 15% to 20% seen once. The sample was naive CD4+ T cells from blood. These receptors originate from a woman aged 18 to 35 in good health. Both conserved end residues are part of each CDR3. A D gene is named only where the DNA matches it firmly. Some rows mark clone size as missing; the rest say once, few, many or name a class of expanded clone.

clone size: .
J gene: TRBJ1-4
D gene: TRBD1
V gene: TRBV28
CDR3 protein: CASSLTWTGSHEKLFF
CDR3 DNA: TGTGCCAGCAGTTTAACCTGGACAGGTTCGCATGAAAAACTGTTTTTT

clone size: few
J gene: TRBJ2-5
D gene: TRBD1
V gene: TRBV11-1
CDR3 protein: CASSLVSRTGAGETQYF
CDR3 DNA: TGTGCCAGCAGCTTAGTCTCCCGGACAGGGGCCGGGGAGACCCAGTACTTC

clone size: few
J gene: TRBJ1-2
D gene: .
V gene: TRBV4-1
CDR3 protein: CASSQGGGVFSGYTF
CDR3 DNA: TGCGCCAGCAGCCAAGGAGGCGGGGTTTTTTCTGGCTACACCTTC

clone size: .
J gene: TRBJ2-5
D gene: .
V gene: TRBV5-6
CDR3 protein: CASSGGLGARETQYF
CDR3 DNA: TGTGCCAGCAGCGGCGGCCTGGGGGCGAGAGAGACCCAGTACTTC

clone size: .
J gene: TRBJ1-2
D gene: .
V gene: TRBV10-3
CDR3 protein: CAISAGANYGYTF
CDR3 DNA: TGTGCCATCAGTGCCGGGGCCAATTATGGCTACACCTTC

clone size: .
J gene: TRBJ2-1
D gene: TRBD2
V gene: TRBV5-1
CDR3 protein: CASTKDGTTNNEQFF
CDR3 DNA: TGCGCCAGCACCAAGGACGGGACTACTAACAATGAGCAGTTCTTC

clone size: .
J gene: TRBJ2-3
D gene: .
V gene: TRBV6-5
CDR3 protein: CASSYSFAGPRDTQYF
CDR3 DNA: TGTGCCAGCAGTTACTCTTTCGCAGGGCCCCGCGATACGCAGTATTTT

clone size: .
J gene: TRBJ1-2
D gene: .
V gene: TRBV11-2
CDR3 protein: CASSLITGATYGYTF
CDR3 DNA: TGTGCCAGCAGCTTAATCACCGGGGCTACCTATGGCTACACCTTC

clone size: few
J gene: TRBJ2-2
D gene: TRBD2
V gene: TRBV5-1
CDR3 protein: CASRRTSGSDITGELFF
CDR3 DNA: TGCGCCAGCCGGAGGACTAGCGGGAGTGATATTACCGGGGAGCTGTTTTTT

clone size: few
J gene: TRBJ2-1
D gene: TRBD2
V gene: TRBV28
CDR3 protein: CASSTQSPQAGALYNEQFF
CDR3 DNA: TGTGCCAGCAGCACACAAAGTCCCCAAGCGGGAGCTCTCTACAATGAGCAGTTCTTC

clone size: .
J gene: TRBJ2-7
D gene: .
V gene: TRBV27
CDR3 protein: CASSFLSGLAREQYF
CDR3 DNA: TGTGCCAGCAGTTTCCTCAGTGGACTCGCCCGCGAGCAGTACTTC

clone size: .
J gene: TRBJ2-3
D gene: TRBD1
V gene: TRBV27
CDR3 protein: CASSSRTGGRTDTQYF
CDR3 DNA: TGTGCCAGCAGTTCAAGGACAGGGGGGCGCACAGATACGCAGTATTTT

clone size: .
J gene: TRBJ1-2
D gene: TRBD1
V gene: TRBV7-2
CDR3 protein: CASSFGDRNYGYTF
CDR3 DNA: TGTGCCAGCAGCTTCGGGGACAGAAACTATGGCTACACCTTC

clone size: .
J gene: TRBJ2-2
D gene: .
V gene: TRBV9
CDR3 protein: CASSPGLAGGELFF
CDR3 DNA: TGTGCCAGCAGCCCAGGACTGGCGGGCGGGGAGCTGTTTTTT

clone size: .
J gene: TRBJ2-7
D gene: .
V gene: TRBV15
CDR3 protein: CATFFNEQYF
CDR3 DNA: TGTGCCACGTTCTTCAACGAGCAGTACTTC

clone size: .
J gene: TRBJ2-2
D gene: .
V gene: TRBV5-4
CDR3 protein: CASSLRSGTARYTGELFF
CDR3 DNA: TGTGCCAGCAGCTTGCGGTCGGGCACAGCTCGATACACCGGGGAGCTGTTTTTT

clone size: .
J gene: TRBJ2-5
D gene: TRBD2
V gene: TRBV7-2
CDR3 protein: CASSKASGRETQYF
CDR3 DNA: TGTGCCAGCAGCAAAGCAAGCGGGAGAGAGACCCAGTACTTC

clone size: .
J gene: TRBJ2-2
D gene: .
V gene: TRBV4-1
CDR3 protein: CASSQVVGGLNTGELFF
CDR3 DNA: TGCGCCAGCAGCCAAGTCGTTGGGGGTTTGAACACCGGGGAGCTGTTTTTT

clone size: few
J gene: TRBJ2-7
D gene: TRBD2
V gene: TRBV28
CDR3 protein: CASSPGLAPYEQYF
CDR3 DNA: TGTGCCAGCAGCCCGGGACTAGCTCCCTACGAGCAGTACTTC

clone size: few
J gene: TRBJ2-3
D gene: TRBD2
V gene: TRBV9
CDR3 protein: CASSVVLAGGLDTQYF
CDR3 DNA: TGTGCCAGCAGCGTGGTACTAGCGGGGGGTCTAGATACGCAGTATTTT

clone size: .
J gene: TRBJ1-4
D gene: TRBD1
V gene: TRBV25-1
CDR3 protein: CASSESGTGFEKLFF
CDR3 DNA: TGTGCCAGCAGTGAATCCGGGACAGGGTTTGAAAAACTGTTTTTT

clone size: few
J gene: TRBJ2-7
D gene: .
V gene: TRBV20-1
CDR3 protein: CSAETVEQYF
CDR3 DNA: TGCAGTGCGGAAACAGTTGAGCAGTACTTC

clone size: .
J gene: TRBJ2-3
D gene: .
V gene: TRBV28
CDR3 protein: CASSRPGQAFTDTQYF
CDR3 DNA: TGTGCCAGCAGTCGACCGGGGCAGGCTTTTACAGATACGCAGTATTTT

clone size: .
J gene: TRBJ2-7
D gene: .
V gene: TRBV28
CDR3 protein: CASSPRRGAAREAEQYF
CDR3 DNA: TGTGCCAGCAGTCCCCGGAGAGGGGCTGCGAGGGAAGCCGAGCAGTACTTC

clone size: .
J gene: TRBJ2-7
D gene: .
V gene: TRBV6-5
CDR3 protein: CASRPNSKGNEQYF
CDR3 DNA: TGTGCCAGCAGACCGAACAGCAAAGGGAACGAGCAGTACTTC

clone size: few
J gene: TRBJ1-5
D gene: .
V gene: TRBV4-3
CDR3 protein: CASSQEFGGREPQHF
CDR3 DNA: TGCGCCAGCAGCCAAGAGTTCGGGGGGAGGGAGCCCCAGCATTTT

clone size: .
J gene: TRBJ1-1
D gene: .
V gene: TRBV2
CDR3 protein: CASSVQGNTEAFF
CDR3 DNA: TGTGCCAGCAGCGTACAGGGGAACACTGAAGCTTTCTTT

clone size: .
J gene: TRBJ2-1
D gene: TRBD2
V gene: TRBV6-5
CDR3 protein: CASSLGTSGSNEQFF
CDR3 DNA: TGTGCCAGCAGCCTCGGGACTAGCGGGAGCAATGAGCAGTTCTTC

clone size: few
J gene: TRBJ2-3
D gene: .
V gene: TRBV5-4
CDR3 protein: CASTTTSTDTQYF
CDR3 DNA: TGTGCCAGCACGACTACTAGCACAGATACGCAGTATTTT

clone size: few
J gene: TRBJ2-5
D gene: TRBD2
V gene: TRBV29-1
CDR3 protein: CSGGLAGGETQYF
CDR3 DNA: TGCAGCGGGGGACTAGCGGGAGGAGAGACCCAGTACTTC

clone size: .
J gene: TRBJ2-1
D gene: TRBD2
V gene: TRBV9
CDR3 protein: CASSVEPDSGRFNEQFF
CDR3 DNA: TGTGCCAGCAGCGTCGAACCCGATAGCGGGAGGTTCAATGAGCAGTTCTTC

clone size: .
J gene: TRBJ2-5
D gene: .
V gene: TRBV11-2
CDR3 protein: CASSPDYQETQYF
CDR3 DNA: TGTGCCAGCAGCCCGGACTACCAAGAGACCCAGTACTTC

clone size: few
J gene: TRBJ2-2
D gene: .
V gene: TRBV9
CDR3 protein: CASSASNTGELFF
CDR3 DNA: TGTGCCAGCAGCGCGTCGAACACCGGGGAGCTGTTTTTT

clone size: few
J gene: TRBJ1-2
D gene: TRBD1
V gene: TRBV2
CDR3 protein: CASSGDSKNYGYTF
CDR3 DNA: TGTGCCAGCAGTGGGGACAGTAAAAACTATGGCTACACCTTC

clone size: .
J gene: TRBJ2-7
D gene: TRBD2
V gene: TRBV2
CDR3 protein: CASSTLTSGYEQYF
CDR3 DNA: TGTGCCAGCAGTACCCTGACTAGCGGGTACGAGCAGTACTTC

clone size: .
J gene: TRBJ1-2
D gene: TRBD1
V gene: TRBV18
CDR3 protein: CASSLEAGTGTFGGYTF
CDR3 DNA: TGTGCCAGCTCACTCGAGGCCGGGACAGGTACCTTCGGAGGCTACACCTTC

clone size: .
J gene: TRBJ2-5
D gene: .
V gene: TRBV7-9
CDR3 protein: CASSFETETQYF
CDR3 DNA: TGTGCCAGCAGCTTCGAGACAGAGACCCAGTACTTC

clone size: few
J gene: TRBJ2-5
D gene: .
V gene: TRBV7-9
CDR3 protein: CASGRTIQETQYF
CDR3 DNA: TGTGCCAGTGGACGGACTATACAAGAGACCCAGTACTTC

clone size: .
J gene: TRBJ2-2
D gene: .
V gene: TRBV4-2
CDR3 protein: CASSQGTGELFF
CDR3 DNA: TGTGCCAGCAGCCAAGGGACCGGGGAGCTGTTTTTT

clone size: few
J gene: TRBJ2-6
D gene: .
V gene: TRBV6-5
CDR3 protein: CASRSGTSGANVLTF
CDR3 DNA: TGTGCCAGCAGATCAGGGACATCTGGGGCCAACGTCCTGACTTTC

clone size: few
J gene: TRBJ1-1
D gene: .
V gene: TRBV18
CDR3 protein: CASSPRSNTEAFF
CDR3 DNA: TGTGCCAGCTCGCCCAGATCGAACACTGAAGCTTTCTTT

clone size: .
J gene: TRBJ2-1
D gene: .
V gene: TRBV4-2
CDR3 protein: CASSHAWGASDSTEQFF
CDR3 DNA: TGTGCCAGCAGCCACGCTTGGGGGGCTAGCGACTCCACAGAGCAGTTCTTC

clone size: .
J gene: TRBJ2-7
D gene: TRBD2
V gene: TRBV10-3
CDR3 protein: CAIGLAGESYEQYF
CDR3 DNA: TGTGCCATAGGACTAGCGGGAGAATCCTACGAGCAGTACTTC

clone size: few
J gene: TRBJ2-5
D gene: TRBD2
V gene: TRBV5-1
CDR3 protein: CASRHSGRAYGETQYF
CDR3 DNA: TGCGCCAGCAGACATAGCGGGAGGGCCTATGGGGAGACCCAGTACTTC

clone size: .
J gene: TRBJ2-7
D gene: .
V gene: TRBV7-9
CDR3 protein: CASSLVGRTNYEQYF
CDR3 DNA: TGTGCCAGCAGCTTAGTGGGCAGGACAAACTACGAGCAGTACTTC

clone size: .
J gene: TRBJ2-2
D gene: TRBD1
V gene: TRBV18
CDR3 protein: CASSRDRANTGELFF
CDR3 DNA: TGTGCCAGCTCACGGGACAGGGCGAACACCGGGGAGCTGTTTTTT

clone size: .
J gene: TRBJ2-6
D gene: .
V gene: TRBV28
CDR3 protein: CASSALHSGANVLTF
CDR3 DNA: TGTGCCAGCAGTGCCCTGCACTCTGGGGCCAACGTCCTGACTTTC

clone size: few
J gene: TRBJ1-4
D gene: .
V gene: TRBV7-2
CDR3 protein: CASSLAEDEKLFF
CDR3 DNA: TGTGCCAGCAGCTTAGCGGAGGATGAAAAACTGTTTTTT